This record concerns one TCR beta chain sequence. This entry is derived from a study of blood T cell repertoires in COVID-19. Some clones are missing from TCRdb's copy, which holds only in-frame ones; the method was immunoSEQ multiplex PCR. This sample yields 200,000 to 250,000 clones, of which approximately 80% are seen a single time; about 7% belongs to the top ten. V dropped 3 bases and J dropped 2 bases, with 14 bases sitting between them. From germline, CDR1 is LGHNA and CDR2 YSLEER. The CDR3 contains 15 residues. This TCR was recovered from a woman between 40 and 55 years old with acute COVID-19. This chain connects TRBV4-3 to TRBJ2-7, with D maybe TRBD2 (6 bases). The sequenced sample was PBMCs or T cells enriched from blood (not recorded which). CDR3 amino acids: CASSQTWRGTYEQYF. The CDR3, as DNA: TGCGCCAGCAGCCAGACTTGGCGGGGAACCTACGAGCAGTACTTC.